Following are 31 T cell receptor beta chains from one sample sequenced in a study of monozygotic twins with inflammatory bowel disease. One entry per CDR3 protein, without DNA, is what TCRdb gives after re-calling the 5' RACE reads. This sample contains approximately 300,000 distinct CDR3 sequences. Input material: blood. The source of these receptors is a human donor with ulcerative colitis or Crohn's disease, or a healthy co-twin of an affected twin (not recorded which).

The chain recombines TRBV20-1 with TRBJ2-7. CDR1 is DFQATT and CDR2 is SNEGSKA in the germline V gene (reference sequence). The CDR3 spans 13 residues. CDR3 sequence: CSAHSKHSYEQYF.

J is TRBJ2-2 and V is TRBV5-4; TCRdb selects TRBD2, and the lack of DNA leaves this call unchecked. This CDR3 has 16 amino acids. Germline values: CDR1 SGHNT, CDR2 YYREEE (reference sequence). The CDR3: CASRLFGRNVAGELFF.

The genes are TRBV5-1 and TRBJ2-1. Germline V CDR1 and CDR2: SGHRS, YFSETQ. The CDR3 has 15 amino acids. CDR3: CASSLNRYKSDEQFF.

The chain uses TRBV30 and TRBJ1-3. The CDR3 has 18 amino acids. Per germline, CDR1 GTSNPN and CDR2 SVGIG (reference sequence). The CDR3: CAWSQYPRRMSSGNTIYF.

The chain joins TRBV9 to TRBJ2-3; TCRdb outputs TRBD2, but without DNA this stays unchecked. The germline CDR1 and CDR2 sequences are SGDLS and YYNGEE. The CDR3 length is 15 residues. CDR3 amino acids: CASSAGLWSTDTQYF.

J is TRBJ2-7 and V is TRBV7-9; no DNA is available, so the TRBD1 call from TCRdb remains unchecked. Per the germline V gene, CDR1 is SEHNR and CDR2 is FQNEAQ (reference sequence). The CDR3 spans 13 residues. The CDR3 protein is CASSLEFAGEQYF.

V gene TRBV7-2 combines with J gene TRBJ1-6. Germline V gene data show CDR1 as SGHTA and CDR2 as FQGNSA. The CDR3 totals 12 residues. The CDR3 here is CASGTYNSPLHF.

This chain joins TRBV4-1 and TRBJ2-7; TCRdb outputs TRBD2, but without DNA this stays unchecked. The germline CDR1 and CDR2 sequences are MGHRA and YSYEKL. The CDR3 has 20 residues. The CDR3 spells CASSHSRLGLAGDISYEQYF.

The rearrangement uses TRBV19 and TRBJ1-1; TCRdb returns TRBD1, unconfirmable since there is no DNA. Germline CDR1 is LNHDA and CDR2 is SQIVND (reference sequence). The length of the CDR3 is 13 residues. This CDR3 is CATSFGGDTEAFF.

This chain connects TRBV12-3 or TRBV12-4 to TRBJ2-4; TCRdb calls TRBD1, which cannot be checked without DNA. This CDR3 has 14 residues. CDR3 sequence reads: CASSFAFWGDIQYF.

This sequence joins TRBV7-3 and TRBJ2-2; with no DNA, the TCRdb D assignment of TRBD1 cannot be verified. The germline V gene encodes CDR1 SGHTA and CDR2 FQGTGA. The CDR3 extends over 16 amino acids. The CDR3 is CASSWGPTANTGELFF.

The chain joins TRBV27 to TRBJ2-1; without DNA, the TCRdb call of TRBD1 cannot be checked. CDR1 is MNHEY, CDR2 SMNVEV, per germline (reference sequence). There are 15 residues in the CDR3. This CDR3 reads CASTQRGTIYNEQFF.

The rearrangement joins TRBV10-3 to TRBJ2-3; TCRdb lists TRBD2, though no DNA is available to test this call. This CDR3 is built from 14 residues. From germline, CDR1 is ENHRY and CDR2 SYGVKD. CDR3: CAIRKAGSTDTQYF.

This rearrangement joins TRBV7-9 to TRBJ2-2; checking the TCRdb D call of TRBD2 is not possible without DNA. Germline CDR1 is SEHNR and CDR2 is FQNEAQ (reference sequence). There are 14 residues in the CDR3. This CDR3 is CASSLTSVTGELFF.

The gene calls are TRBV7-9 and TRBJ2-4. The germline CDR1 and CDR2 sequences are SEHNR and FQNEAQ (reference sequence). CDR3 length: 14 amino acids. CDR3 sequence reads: CASSFGSTKNIQYF.

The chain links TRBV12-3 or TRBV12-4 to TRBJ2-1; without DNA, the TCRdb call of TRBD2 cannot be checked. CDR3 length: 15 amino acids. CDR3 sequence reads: CASSLGGTSGREQFF.

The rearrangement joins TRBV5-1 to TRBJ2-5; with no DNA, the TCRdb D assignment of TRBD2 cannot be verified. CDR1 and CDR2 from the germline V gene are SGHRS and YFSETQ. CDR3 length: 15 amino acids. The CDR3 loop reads CASSTGRGGGETQYF.

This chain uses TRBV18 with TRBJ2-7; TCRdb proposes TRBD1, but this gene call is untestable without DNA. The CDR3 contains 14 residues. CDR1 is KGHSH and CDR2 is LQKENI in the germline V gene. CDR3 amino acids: CASSRSGTVYEQYF.

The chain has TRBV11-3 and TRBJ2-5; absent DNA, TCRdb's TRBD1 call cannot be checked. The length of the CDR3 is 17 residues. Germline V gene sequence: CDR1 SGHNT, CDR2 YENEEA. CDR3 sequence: CACERPETGTLQETQYF.

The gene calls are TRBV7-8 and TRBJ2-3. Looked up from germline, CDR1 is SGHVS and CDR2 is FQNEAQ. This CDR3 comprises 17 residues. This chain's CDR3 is CASSLASVSVKGDTQYF.

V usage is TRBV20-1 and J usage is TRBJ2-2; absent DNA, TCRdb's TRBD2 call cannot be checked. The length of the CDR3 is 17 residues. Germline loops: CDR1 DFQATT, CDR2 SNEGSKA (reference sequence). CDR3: CSARDVAGGPSTGELFF.

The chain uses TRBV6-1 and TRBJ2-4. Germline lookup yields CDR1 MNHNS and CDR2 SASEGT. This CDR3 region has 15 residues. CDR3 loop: CASIVRVLAKNIQYF.

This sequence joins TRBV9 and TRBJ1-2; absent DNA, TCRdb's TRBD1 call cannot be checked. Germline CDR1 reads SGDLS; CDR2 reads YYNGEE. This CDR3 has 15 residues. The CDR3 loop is CASSARGQGTSGYTF. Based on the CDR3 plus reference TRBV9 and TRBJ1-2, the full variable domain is DSGVTQTPKHLITATGQRVTLRCSPRSGDLSVYWYQQSLDQGLQFLIQYYNGEERAKGNILERFSAQQFPDLHSELNLSSLELGDSALYFCASSARGQGTSGYTFGSGTRLTVV.

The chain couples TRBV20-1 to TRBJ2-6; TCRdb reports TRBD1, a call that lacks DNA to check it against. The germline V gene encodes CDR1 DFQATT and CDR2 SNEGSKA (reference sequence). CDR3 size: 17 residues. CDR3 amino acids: CSARTGTGFSGANVLTF.

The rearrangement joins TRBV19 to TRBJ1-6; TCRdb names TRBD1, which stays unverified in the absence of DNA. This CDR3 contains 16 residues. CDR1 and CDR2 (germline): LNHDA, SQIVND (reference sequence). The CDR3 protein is CASRTTGTGYNSPLHF.

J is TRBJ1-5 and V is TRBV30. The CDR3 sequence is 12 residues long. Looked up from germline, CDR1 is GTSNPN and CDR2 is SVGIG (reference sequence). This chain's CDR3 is CAWGRRNQPQHF.

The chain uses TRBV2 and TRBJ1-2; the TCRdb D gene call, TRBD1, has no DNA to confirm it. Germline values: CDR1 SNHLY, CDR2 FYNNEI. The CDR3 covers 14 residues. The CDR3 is CASRDQQENYGYTF.

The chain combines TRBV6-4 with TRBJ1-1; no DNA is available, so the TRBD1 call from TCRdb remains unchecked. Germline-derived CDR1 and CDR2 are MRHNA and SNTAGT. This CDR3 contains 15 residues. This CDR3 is CASSVTGVLNTEAFF.

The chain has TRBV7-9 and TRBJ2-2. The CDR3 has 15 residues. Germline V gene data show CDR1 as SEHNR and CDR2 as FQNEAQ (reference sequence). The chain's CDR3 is CASSLSGRTIGELFF. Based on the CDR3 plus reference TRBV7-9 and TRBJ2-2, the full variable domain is DTGVSQNPRHKITKRGQNVTFRCDPISEHNRLYWYRQTLGQGPEFLTYFQNEAQLEKSRLLSDRFSAERPKGSFSTLEIQRTEQGDSAMYLCASSLSGRTIGELFFGEGSRLTVL.

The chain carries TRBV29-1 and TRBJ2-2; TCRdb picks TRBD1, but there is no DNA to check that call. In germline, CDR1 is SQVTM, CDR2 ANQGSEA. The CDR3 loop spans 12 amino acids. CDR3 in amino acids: CSADREGGELFF.

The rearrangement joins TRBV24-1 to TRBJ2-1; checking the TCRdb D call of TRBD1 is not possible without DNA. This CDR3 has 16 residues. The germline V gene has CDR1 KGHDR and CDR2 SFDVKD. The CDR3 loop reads CATSAASGTGHNEQFF.